These 17 T cell receptor beta chains were all obtained from the same sample, sequenced in a study of T-cell reconstitution after alpha-beta-depleted transplantation in children. Preparation of the TCRbeta library was carried out with unique molecular identifiers. TCRdb independently ran MiXCR on the PCR reads; one entry per CDR3 protein. The data contain roughly 49,000 distinct CDR3 sequences, nearly 9.5% of them singletons. The material was PBMCs, mostly from graft donor cells, obtained 60 days after TCRalphabeta/CD19-depleted stem cell transplant. These receptors were obtained from a male patient aged 2 to 10 who had a stem cell transplant for chronic granulomatous disease, so the T cells may come from the graft donor.

This clonotype has only a few counts. This chain links TRBV18 with TRBJ1-2, with TRBD1 as a possible D gene (6 bases). CDR3 length: 17 amino acids. The V and J ends lost 1 base and 4 bases respectively, with 19 bases between them. From germline, CDR1 is KGHSH and CDR2 LQKENI. Written as DNA, the CDR3 is TGTGCCAGCTCACCACTACCGCAAAACAGGGCATCCTATGGCTACACCTTC. Its protein product is CASSPLPQNRASYGYTF.

This clonotype was recorded a few times. The chain combines TRBV7-2 with TRBJ2-4; 7 nucleotides line up with TRBD1. Looked up from germline, CDR1 is SGHTA and CDR2 is FQGNSA. The CDR3 is made up of 13 amino acids. After removal of 4 bases from V and 11 bases from J, the junction contained 8 bases not matched to a gene. The CDR3 protein is CASSSTGLKVQYF. In DNA form, the CDR3 reads TGTGCCAGCAGCTCGACAGGGTTAAAGGTTCAGTACTTC.

This clonotype was recorded many times. The chain employs TRBV20-1 and TRBJ2-3, with TRBD2 matching 8 bases. Germline V gene lookup returns CDR1 DFQATT and CDR2 SNEGSKA (reference sequence). Losses at the gene ends were 3 bases for V and 3 bases for J; bases not matched to a gene: 5. The CDR3 has 14 amino acids. CDR3 sequence: CSASGRAWTDTQYF. The CDR3 DNA reads as TGCAGTGCTAGCGGGAGGGCCTGGACAGATACGCAGTATTTT.

In its sample, this clonotype was seen many times. This chain uses TRBV7-6 with TRBJ2-7, with TRBD1 matching 8 bases. V trimming: 5 bases; J trimming: 2 bases; junction bases outside the gene matches: 11. This CDR3 is built from 16 residues. From germline, CDR1 is SGHVS and CDR2 FNYEAQ. The CDR3 loop reads CASSTTDRGLAYEQYF. DNA of the CDR3: TGTGCCAGCAGCACTACAGACAGGGGACTTGCCTACGAGCAGTACTTC. Using reference TRBV7-6 and TRBJ2-7 for the parts outside the CDR3, the full variable domain is GAGVSQSPRYKVTKRGQDVALRCDPISGHVSLYWYRQALGQGPEFLTYFNYEAQQDKSGLPNDRFSAERPEGSISTLTIQRTEQRDSAMYRCASSTTDRGLAYEQYFGPGTRLTVT.

This clonotype was seen at least ten times. The V gene is TRBV28, the J gene TRBJ1-5; D might be TRBD1 (5 bases). This CDR3 spans 12 amino acids. V shed 5 bases and J shed 9 bases, with 11 bases lying between them. Germline V gene sequence: CDR1 MDHEN, CDR2 SYDVKM. DNA for the CDR3: TGTGCCAGCAGTCTGCTGGGACGGCCCCAGCATTTT. Translation gives CASSLLGRPQHF.

At least ten counts were recorded for this clonotype. This sequence joins TRBV27 and TRBJ2-1; TRBD2 agrees at 8 bases. Per the germline V gene, CDR1 is MNHEY and CDR2 is SMNVEV (reference sequence). The CDR3 spans 14 residues. J gave up 7 bases and V 6 bases, and 8 bases lay outside the gene matches. CDR3 amino acids: CASRWAGGANEQFF. The CDR3 DNA sequence: TGTGCCAGCAGGTGGGCGGGGGGAGCGAATGAGCAGTTCTTC.

This clonotype was seen many times. The J gene is TRBJ2-1, the V gene TRBV2; the D is unclear. V lost 2 bases and J 0 bases, leaving 14 bases between the germline ends. CDR1 is SNHLY and CDR2 is FYNNEI in the germline V gene. The CDR3 has 17 amino acids. CDR3 sequence: CASSELYWVSSYNEQFF. The DNA of the CDR3 is TGTGCCAGCAGTGAATTGTACTGGGTGAGCTCCTACAATGAGCAGTTCTTC. Supplemented by reference TRBV2 and TRBJ2-1, the full variable domain reads EPEVTQTPSHQVTQMGQEVILRCVPISNHLYFYWYRQILGQKVEFLVSFYNNEISEKSEIFDDQFSVERPDGSNFTLKIRSTKLEDSAMYFCASSELYWVSSYNEQFFGPGTRLTVL.

This clonotype was seen at least ten times. This chain links TRBV3-1 with TRBJ1-1, with D possibly being TRBD1 (6 bases). V lost 0 bases and J lost 5, with 22 bases in between. Germline-derived CDR1 and CDR2 are LGHDT and YNNKEL (reference sequence). This CDR3 spans 18 amino acids. In DNA form, the CDR3 reads TGTGCCAGCAGCCAAGACTCCGGGACACCGAGTGTATATACTGAAGCTTTCTTT. Amino acid sequence: CASSQDSGTPSVYTEAFF.

This clonotype was detected a few times. The V gene is TRBV27, the J gene TRBJ2-1; D is perhaps TRBD1 (5 bases). The V end was cut by 2 bases, the J end by 1 base, with 12 bases between. Germline CDR1 MNHEY, CDR2 SMNVEV (reference sequence). This CDR3 is 16 amino acids long. The CDR3 DNA sequence: TGTGCCAGCAGTTTACACGCAGGGTTGTCCTACAATGAGCAGTTCTTC. This translates into CASSLHAGLSYNEQFF.

This chain joins TRBV20-1 and TRBJ1-4; D is unclear. Germline loops: CDR1 DFQATT, CDR2 SNEGSKA (reference sequence). The CDR3 runs to 14 residues. V lost 1 base and J lost 6, with 12 bases in between. The DNA for the CDR3 is TGCAGTGCTAGAGTCCTGGAGATGGATGAAAAACTGTTTTTT. This sequence encodes CSARVLEMDEKLFF.

This clonotype was detected many times. The J gene is TRBJ2-7, the V gene TRBV6-2 or TRBV6-3; TRBD2 agrees at 9 bases. CDR3 length equals 15 residues. Trimming at V came to 7 bases and at J to 1 base, leaving 8 bases not matched to a gene. The germline V gene encodes CDR1 MNHEY and CDR2 SVGEGT. The CDR3 region has the DNA TGTGCCAGCAATTTAGCGGGAGATGGATCCTACGAGCAGTACTTC. Translating it yields CASNLAGDGSYEQYF.

This clonotype has ten or more counts. V gene TRBV5-1 combines with J gene TRBJ2-1; D not resolved. The V and J ends lost 0 bases and 7 bases respectively, with 8 bases between them. Germline lookup yields CDR1 SGHRS and CDR2 YFSETQ. CDR3 length: 13 amino acids. In DNA form, the CDR3 reads TGCGCCAGCAGCTTGGCCCGACCTAATGAGCAGTTCTTC. This translates into CASSLARPNEQFF.

The rearrangement uses TRBV9 and TRBJ1-1, with D unresolved. V was shortened by 0 bases and J by 1 base, with 4 bases between the two germline ends. The germline CDR1 and CDR2 sequences are SGDLS and YYNGEE. This CDR3 comprises 13 residues. CDR3 nucleotide sequence: TGTGCCAGCAGCGTAGGTTCGAACACTGAAGCTTTCTTT. Amino acid sequence: CASSVGSNTEAFF.

At least ten counts were recorded for this clonotype. CDR3 sequence: CASSSRLAASTDTQYF. In DNA, the CDR3 is TGTGCCAGCAGCTCCAGACTAGCGGCTAGCACAGATACGCAGTATTTT. The chain carries TRBV11-2 and TRBJ2-3, with 9 bases aligning to TRBD2. CDR1 is SGHAT, CDR2 FQNNGV, per germline. The V and J ends lost 4 bases and 0 bases, in that order; junction bases with no gene match: 5. This CDR3 is built from 16 residues.

This clonotype was observed at least ten times. The chain combines TRBV3-1 with TRBJ1-2, with a weak D call TRBD1 (6 bases). The CDR3 runs to 15 residues. Per germline, CDR1 LGHDT and CDR2 YNNKEL (reference sequence). Trimming removed 4 bases at V and 3 bases at J, with 15 bases between. Here the CDR3 DNA reads TGTGCCAGCAGCCCTTACAGGGTCCAGGACTATGGCTACACCTTC. Translated: CASSPYRVQDYGYTF.

The chain is built from TRBV5-4 and TRBJ2-1; TRBD1 matches 7 bases. V lost 2 bases and J lost 4; bases outside the gene matches: 6. In germline, CDR1 is SGHNT, CDR2 YYREEE (reference sequence). This CDR3 spans 15 amino acids. The CDR3 loop reads CASSLTGVPYNEQFF. In DNA, the CDR3 is TGTGCCAGCAGCTTAACAGGGGTCCCTTACAATGAGCAGTTCTTC.

The V call is TRBV21-1, the J call TRBJ2-3; the D call of TRBD1 is as the table states it, not checked on the DNA. TRBV21-1 is flagged as a pseudogene. This CDR3 has 17 amino acids. The CDR3 nucleotides are TGTGCCAGCAGCAAAGCTCTGGGCAGGGGGCGGACAGATACGCAGTATTTT. This codes for CASSKALGRGRTDTQYF.